The T cell receptor beta chain under discussion was sequenced for a study of blood T cell repertoires in COVID-19. Method: immunoSEQ multiplex PCR; TCRdb's copy keeps in-frame clones and lacks some. The sample contains 350,000 or so clones, roughly 90% of which appear only once. The ends were cut back, 7 bases at V and 7 bases at J, with 14 bases in the middle. Germline CDR1 reads SNHLY; CDR2 reads FYNNEI. The CDR3 is 13 residues long. Sequenced material: PBMCs or T cells enriched from blood (not recorded which). The V and J genes are TRBV2 and TRBJ1-5, with D possibly being TRBD1 (6 bases). The TCR comes from a woman aged 25-40 years who had recovered from COVID-19. CDR3 residues: CASTPRDIQPQHF. Written as DNA, the CDR3 is TGTGCCAGCACCCCCAGGGACATCCAGCCCCAGCATTTT.